Sequencing of this TCR beta chain was carried out in a study of cytomegalovirus exposure and HLA in healthy donors. Study-wide points: Associated with HLA alleles at 0.05 false discovery rate in a later analysis were fewer than 20,000 TCR beta sequences. Analyses of presence/absence relied on an assumption of roughly uniform sequencing depth across donors. In a later analysis, a missense DCLRE1C variant was linked to TCR beta V- and J-gene trimming. The authors listed 150 or so TCR beta chains as cytomegalovirus-associated.

For this clone: What it binds is not known.

PCR involved 60 Vbeta and 13 Jbeta primers. Measured with immunoSEQ multiplex PCR; TCRdb has only the in-frame clones, and not every one. The sample includes 210,000 or so clones, roughly 83% of them seen just once. The J segment lost 6 bases and the V segment lost 4 bases, leaving 10 bases of the junction unmatched. CDR1 and CDR2 (germline): SGHDT, YYEEEE. CDR3 length equals 14 residues. Sequencing input: PBMCs. The sequence derives from a boy aged 2 to 10 in good health and CMV-seronegative. This chain joins TRBV5-6 and TRBJ2-7; 7 bases align to TRBD1. The CDR3 DNA follows: TGTGCCAGCAGCAAAGTGACAGGGATCGGCGAGCAGTACTTC. Amino acids: CASSKVTGIGEQYF.